This record concerns one TCR beta chain sequence. Antigen: not known. Germline loops: CDR1 SGHRS, CDR2 YFSETQ. The CDR3 is 13 residues long. Trimming shortened V by 4 bases and J by 4 bases, and 11 bases separated the two germline ends. This entry is derived from a study of OX40 agonist ivuxolimab in advanced cancers. Turning to the study itself: Three patients showed partial responses: one hepatocellular carcinoma and two cutaneous melanoma cases.

Clones were read by immunoSEQ multiplex PCR, and TCRdb kept only the in-frame ones, dropping some. The sample has about 25,000 clones; about 85% are singletons. Study observations and caveats: Clonal expansion by week 6 occurred in CD4+ and CD8+ blood T cells (at 0.1 to 3.0 mg/kg).

Cycle 7 day 1, cycle 4 day 1, and baseline were the timepoints at which blood was sampled. This sequence joins TRBV5-1 and TRBJ1-2; D is unresolved. This clonotype was obtained from an adult with an advanced solid tumor such as melanoma, head and neck, liver or kidney cancer. Specimen: CD4+ or CD8+ T cells sorted from blood, collected in a trial of the OX40 agonist ivuxolimab. The CDR3 sequence is CASSLGGVYGYTF. In DNA, the CDR3 is TGCGCCAGCAGCCTTGGCGGGGTCTATGGCTACACCTTC.